The present entry profiles one T cell receptor (beta chain) with its context. Its matching antigen is unknown. The data belong to a study of OX40 agonist ivuxolimab in advanced cancers. Study details: The drug used for patients, ivuxolimab, was an agonistic anti-OX40 (CD134) antibody. Patients enrolled in dose escalation were diagnosed with hepatocellular carcinoma, melanoma, renal cell or head and neck cancer. General study results and limits: Researchers report that CD8+ T cells had, on average, more expanded clones than CD4+.

Germline V gene lookup returns CDR1 MGHDK and CDR2 SYGVNS. The V and J ends lost 2 bases and 1 base respectively, with 2 bases between them. The CDR3 has 12 residues. TCRdb's table, derived via immunoSEQ multiplex PCR, lists solely in-frame clones and lacks some. The repertoire holds approximately 70,000 clones, with around 90% as singletons. Source: CD4+ or CD8+ T cells sorted from blood, taken in a trial of the OX40 agonist ivuxolimab. The gene calls are TRBV25-1 and TRBJ1-1; D not resolved. The sequence came from an adult with an advanced solid tumor such as melanoma, head and neck, liver or kidney cancer. This CDR3 is CASSEQNTEAFF. The CDR3 bases are TGTGCCAGCAGTGAACAGAACACTGAAGCTTTCTTT.